These T cell receptor beta chains were read from a single sample in a study of beta chain features in type 1 diabetes. Only in-frame clones appear in the TCRdb table, and some are missing; sequencing was by immunoSEQ multiplex PCR. The sample holds fewer than 350,000 clones; about 18% are singletons and the top ten take approximately 0.046%. Specimen: naive CD4+ T cells from blood. Source of these receptors: a woman under 30 in good health. The CDR3 runs from the conserved cysteine through the conserved F or W. The D gene is left open where the match is weak. Clone size is not always given. Where it is, it says once, few, many or a class for expanded clones.

TRBJ2-7 | TRBD1 | NA | TRBV23-1 | CASSQGQGECYEQYF | TGCGCCAGCAGTCAAGGACAGGGGGAGTGCTACGAGCAGTACTTC
TRBJ1-4 | TRBD1 | NA | TRBV30 | CACSPGQATNEKLFF | TGTGCCTGTTCACCCGGACAGGCAACTAATGAAAAACTGTTTTTT
TRBJ2-3 | NA | NA | TRBV30 | CAWTQVADTQYF | TGTGCCTGGACTCAGGTTGCAGATACGCAGTATTTT
TRBJ2-3 | NA | few | TRBV28 | CASSELLTDTQYF | TGTGCCAGCAGCGAACTCCTCACAGATACGCAGTATTTT
TRBJ2-3 | TRBD1 | NA | TRBV15 | CATSRDRPDTQYF | TGTGCCACCAGCAGGGACAGGCCAGATACGCAGTATTTT
TRBJ2-3 | NA | NA | TRBV7-9 | CASSQDYPTDTQYF | TGTGCCAGCAGCCAGGACTACCCCACAGATACGCAGTATTTT
TRBJ1-6 | NA | NA | TRBV11-3 | CASSLDQGSNSPLHF | TGTGCCAGCAGCTTAGATCAGGGGAGCAATTCACCCCTCCACTTT
TRBJ2-1 | TRBD1 | few | TRBV5-1 | CASSTGQGLNEQFF | TGCGCCAGCAGCACAGGACAGGGGTTGAATGAGCAGTTCTTC
TRBJ1-6 | NA | NA | TRBV7-2 | CASSPTDGGTPLHF | TGTGCCAGCAGCCCCACAGACGGTGGTACACCCCTCCACTTT
TRBJ2-1 | TRBD2 | few | TRBV9 | CASSVEASGSEQFF | TGTGCCAGCAGCGTAGAAGCTAGCGGGAGTGAGCAGTTCTTC
TRBJ1-1 | NA | few | TRBV5-4 | CASSLLGDLGGRNTEAFF | TGTGCCAGCAGCTTGCTGGGAGACCTCGGGGGGCGGAACACTGAAGCTTTCTTT
TRBJ2-7 | NA | NA | TRBV5-1 | CASSLVSRVGRYEQYF | TGCGCCAGCAGCTTGGTTTCCAGGGTTGGAAGGTACGAGCAGTACTTC
TRBJ2-1 | NA | NA | TRBV11-2 | CASSQYNEQFF | TGTGCCAGCAGCCAGTACAATGAGCAGTTCTTC
TRBJ2-5 | TRBD2 | few | TRBV5-4 | CASSFQRGSIQETQYF | TGTGCCAGCAGCTTCCAGCGGGGCTCCATCCAAGAGACCCAGTACTTC
TRBJ2-1 | TRBD2 | NA | TRBV2 | CASRGGTSGYNEQFF | TGTGCCAGCAGGGGGGGGACTAGCGGGTACAATGAGCAGTTCTTC
TRBJ1-1 | NA | few | TRBV9 | CASSVGAGDTEAFF | TGTGCCAGCAGCGTAGGAGCAGGGGACACTGAAGCTTTCTTT
TRBJ1-2 | TRBD1 | NA | TRBV6-5 | CASSTTGNYGYTF | TGTGCCAGCAGTACGACAGGGAACTATGGCTACACCTTC
TRBJ2-5 | TRBD2 | few | TRBV5-1 | CASSLVPAGAQETQYF | TGCGCCAGCAGCTTGGTACCAGCGGGGGCCCAAGAGACCCAGTACTTC
TRBJ1-6 | NA | few | TRBV14 | CASSSHRASGGFVTLHF | TGTGCCAGCAGCTCCCACAGGGCTAGTGGGGGATTCGTAACCCTCCACTTT
TRBJ2-1 | TRBD2 | NA | TRBV19 | CASGRTSGRFYNEQFF | TGTGCCAGTGGAAGGACTAGCGGGAGGTTTTACAATGAGCAGTTCTTC
TRBJ2-7 | NA | NA | TRBV30 | CAWSAHYEQYF | TGTGCCTGGAGTGCCCACTACGAGCAGTACTTC
TRBJ2-7 | NA | NA | TRBV10-3 | CAIRGGAGDEQYF | TGTGCCATCAGGGGGGGGGCAGGGGACGAGCAGTACTTC
TRBJ2-5 | NA | NA | TRBV9 | CASSVGDVAVARETQYF | TGTGCCAGCAGCGTGGGGGACGTAGCGGTGGCTAGGGAGACCCAGTACTTC
TRBJ1-2 | NA | few | TRBV13 | CASSSRGHGYTF | TGTGCCAGCAGCTCCAGGGGCCATGGCTACACCTTC
TRBJ1-2 | TRBD1 | NA | TRBV5-4 | CASTNGTGAYYGYTF | TGTGCCAGCACCAACGGGACAGGGGCTTACTATGGCTACACCTTC